These T cell receptor beta chains were read from a single sample in a study of post-analysis software for immune sequencing data. TCRdb re-derived calls from the PCR reads in MiXCR, one entry per CDR3 protein. The table includes fewer than 900,000 distinct CDR3 sequences, 46% detected once. Sample: blood. The receptors shown here come from a girl under 18 with multiple sclerosis. Both conserved end residues are part of each CDR3. A D gene is named only where the DNA matches it firmly. A clone size is listed for some rows: how often the clone was seen (once, few, many), or a class if it is expanded.

>.|.|TRBJ2-7|TRBV5-1
CASSLGRGEVDEQYF
TGCGCCAGCAGCTTGGGGAGGGGCGAGGTCGACGAGCAGTACTTC
>.|.|TRBJ2-5|TRBV4-2
CASSQDTGAAQETQYF
TGTGCCAGCAGCCAAGATACGGGGGCAGCTCAAGAGACCCAGTACTTC
>.|.|TRBJ1-1|TRBV6-1
CASKLVRGLNTEAFF
TGTGCCAGCAAACTCGTCCGGGGGCTCAACACTGAAGCTTTCTTT
>TRBD1|few|TRBJ1-2|TRBV11-2
CASTPSQGQGYGYTF
TGTGCCAGCACCCCAAGTCAGGGACAGGGCTATGGCTACACCTTC
>TRBD2|.|TRBJ2-7|TRBV4-2
CASSQAGTSYNNEQYF
TGTGCCAGCAGCCAGGCCGGGACTAGCTATAACAATGAGCAGTACTTC
>TRBD2|.|TRBJ2-1|TRBV10-3
CAISESMAGGPSEQFF
TGTGCCATCAGTGAGTCGATGGCGGGAGGGCCGAGTGAGCAGTTCTTC
>.|few|TRBJ2-3|TRBV7-2
CASSVTSTTDTQYF
TGTGCCAGCAGCGTGACTAGTACCACAGATACGCAGTATTTT
>TRBD1|few|TRBJ1-4|TRBV7-2
CASSFDRGREKLFF
TGTGCCAGCAGCTTCGACAGGGGAAGGGAAAAACTGTTTTTT
>.|few|TRBJ1-6|TRBV5-1
CASRPRPSMGNSPLHF
TGCGCCAGCAGACCTCGGCCTTCTATGGGGAATTCACCCCTCCACTTT
>.|few|TRBJ2-7|TRBV6-1
CASSDGHAEGYEQYF
TGTGCCAGCAGCGACGGACACGCCGAGGGCTACGAGCAGTACTTC
>.|.|TRBJ2-1|TRBV27
CASSLRELGNEQFF
TGTGCCAGCAGTCTTAGGGAACTGGGCAATGAGCAGTTCTTC
>.|.|TRBJ2-3|TRBV5-6
CASSLEASPTSTDTQYF
TGTGCCAGCAGCTTGGAGGCTAGCCCCACAAGCACAGATACGCAGTATTTT
>TRBD1|.|TRBJ1-2|TRBV24-1
CATSDSRTGSYGYTF
TGTGCCACCAGTGATTCCCGGACAGGGAGCTATGGCTACACCTTC
>TRBD2|few|TRBJ2-7|TRBV20-1
CSAGRRRGTREGHEQYF
TGCAGTGCAGGAAGAAGAAGGGGGACACGGGAGGGCCACGAGCAGTACTTC